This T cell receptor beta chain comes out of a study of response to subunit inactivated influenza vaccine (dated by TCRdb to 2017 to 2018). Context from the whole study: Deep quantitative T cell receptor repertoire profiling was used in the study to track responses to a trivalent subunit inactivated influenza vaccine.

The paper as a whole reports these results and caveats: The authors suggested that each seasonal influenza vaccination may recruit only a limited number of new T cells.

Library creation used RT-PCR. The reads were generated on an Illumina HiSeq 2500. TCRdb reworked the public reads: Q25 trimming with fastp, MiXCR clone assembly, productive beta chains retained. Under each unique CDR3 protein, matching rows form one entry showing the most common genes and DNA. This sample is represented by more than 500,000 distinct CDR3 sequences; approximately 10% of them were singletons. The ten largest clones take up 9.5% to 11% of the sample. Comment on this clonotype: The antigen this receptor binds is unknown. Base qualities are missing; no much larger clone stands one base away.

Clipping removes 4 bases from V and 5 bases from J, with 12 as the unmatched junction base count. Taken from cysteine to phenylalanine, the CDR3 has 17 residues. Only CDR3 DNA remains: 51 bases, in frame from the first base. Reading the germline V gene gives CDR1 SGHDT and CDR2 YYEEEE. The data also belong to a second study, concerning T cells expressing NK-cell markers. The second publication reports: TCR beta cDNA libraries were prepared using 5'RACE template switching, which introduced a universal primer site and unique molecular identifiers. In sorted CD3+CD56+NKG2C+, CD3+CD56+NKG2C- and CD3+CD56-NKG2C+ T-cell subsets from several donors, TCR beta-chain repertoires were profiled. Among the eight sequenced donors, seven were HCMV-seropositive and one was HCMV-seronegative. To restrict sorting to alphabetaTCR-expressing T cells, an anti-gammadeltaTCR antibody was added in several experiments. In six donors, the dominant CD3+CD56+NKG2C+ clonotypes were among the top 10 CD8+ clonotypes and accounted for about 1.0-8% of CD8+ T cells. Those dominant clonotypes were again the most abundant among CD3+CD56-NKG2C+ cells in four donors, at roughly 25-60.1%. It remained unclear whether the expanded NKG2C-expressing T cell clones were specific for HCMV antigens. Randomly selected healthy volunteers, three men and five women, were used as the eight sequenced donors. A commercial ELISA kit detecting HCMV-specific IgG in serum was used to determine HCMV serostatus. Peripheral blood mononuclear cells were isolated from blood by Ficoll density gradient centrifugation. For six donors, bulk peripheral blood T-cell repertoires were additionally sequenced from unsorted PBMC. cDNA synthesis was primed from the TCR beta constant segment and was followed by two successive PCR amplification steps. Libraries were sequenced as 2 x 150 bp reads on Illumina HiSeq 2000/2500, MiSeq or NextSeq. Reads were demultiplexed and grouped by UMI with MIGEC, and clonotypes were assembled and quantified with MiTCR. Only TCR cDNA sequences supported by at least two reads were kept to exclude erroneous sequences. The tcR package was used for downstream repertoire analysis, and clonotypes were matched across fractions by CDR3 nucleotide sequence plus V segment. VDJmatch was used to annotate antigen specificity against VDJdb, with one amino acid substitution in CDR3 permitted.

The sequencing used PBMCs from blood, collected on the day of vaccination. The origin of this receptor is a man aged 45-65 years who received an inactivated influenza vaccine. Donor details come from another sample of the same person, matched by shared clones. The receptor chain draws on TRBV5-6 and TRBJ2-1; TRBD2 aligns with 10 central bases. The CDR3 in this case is CASSLAGVRGKNNEQFF. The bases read TGTGCCAGCAGCCTAGCGGGAGTGCGGGGAAAGAACAATGAGCAGTTCTTC.